This T cell receptor (beta chain) was found in a study of blood T cell repertoires in COVID-19. Study background: Samples taken during acute and convalescent COVID-19 were collected in the United States, Italy and Spain. Nucleic acid was either cDNA or gDNA, and it came from T cells, B-cell-depleted T cells, or PBMCs.

This clone rates as medium-sized (0.01 to 0.1%). Germline-derived CDR1 and CDR2 are MNHEY and SVGEGT. The CDR3 runs to 14 residues. V lost 6 bases and J lost 4, with 13 bases in between. In the original processing: For nucleated cells, counts were estimated from reference gene primer amplification. Data came from immunoSEQ multiplex PCR; TCRdb stores just in-frame clones and leaves some out. V, J and clone size are taken as reported in that table, and D and trimming were inferred from the DNA itself. The repertoire holds roughly 50,000 clones, around 85% seen once, with 5.5% to 7.5% in the top ten. The sequence was collected from a man aged 60 to 75 with acute or convalescent COVID-19. The sequencing sample was made of peripheral blood. This chain connects TRBV6-2 or TRBV6-3 to TRBJ2-1; D is unresolved. The CDR3 protein is CASRYRGDYNEQFF. The CDR3 DNA sequence: TGTGCCAGCAGATACAGAGGTGATTACAATGAGCAGTTCTTC.